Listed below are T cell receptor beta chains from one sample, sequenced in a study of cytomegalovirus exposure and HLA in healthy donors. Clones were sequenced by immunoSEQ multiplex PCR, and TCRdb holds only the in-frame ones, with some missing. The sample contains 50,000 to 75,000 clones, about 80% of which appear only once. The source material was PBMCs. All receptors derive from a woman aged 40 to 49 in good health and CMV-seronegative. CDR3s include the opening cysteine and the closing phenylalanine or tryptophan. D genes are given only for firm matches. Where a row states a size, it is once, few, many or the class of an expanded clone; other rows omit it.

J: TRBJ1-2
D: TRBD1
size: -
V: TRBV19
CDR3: CASKVPGQGLSGGYTF
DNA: TGTGCCAGCAAGGTCCCGGGACAGGGCCTTTCTGGTGGCTACACCTTC

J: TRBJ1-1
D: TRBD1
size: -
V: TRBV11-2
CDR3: CASTHQGDTEAFF
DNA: TGTGCCAGCACCCATCAGGGGGACACTGAAGCTTTCTTT

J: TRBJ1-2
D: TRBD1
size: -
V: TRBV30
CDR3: CAWSVHRGPYGYTF
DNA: TGTGCCTGGAGTGTACACAGGGGGCCCTATGGCTACACCTTC

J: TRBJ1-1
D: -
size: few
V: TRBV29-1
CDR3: CSVSLRLNTEAFF
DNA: TGCAGCGTTTCACTCAGGCTGAACACTGAAGCTTTCTTT

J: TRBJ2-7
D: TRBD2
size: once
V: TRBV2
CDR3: CASSPLGLAGESGEQYF
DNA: TGTGCCAGCAGTCCCCTGGGACTAGCGGGAGAGTCAGGCGAGCAGTACTTC

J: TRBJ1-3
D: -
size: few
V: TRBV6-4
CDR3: CASSPSVSGNTIYF
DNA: TGTGCCAGCAGTCCCAGTGTCTCTGGAAACACCATATATTTT

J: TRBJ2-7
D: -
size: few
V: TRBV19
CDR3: CASRSFQGRSSYEQYF
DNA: TGTGCCAGTAGATCCTTCCAGGGGCGCAGCTCCTACGAGCAGTACTTC

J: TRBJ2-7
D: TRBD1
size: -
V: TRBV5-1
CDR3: CASSSGTVNYEQYF
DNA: TGCGCCAGCAGCTCGGGGACAGTTAACTACGAGCAGTACTTC

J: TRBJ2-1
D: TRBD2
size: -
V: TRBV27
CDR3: CASRTRVPSGSRNEQFF
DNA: TGTGCCAGCAGAACTCGAGTTCCTAGCGGGTCTAGAAATGAGCAGTTCTTC

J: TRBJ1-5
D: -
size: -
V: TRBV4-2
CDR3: CASSQERQYYSNQPQHF
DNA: TGTGCCAGCAGCCAAGAGAGACAGTATTATAGCAATCAGCCCCAGCATTTT

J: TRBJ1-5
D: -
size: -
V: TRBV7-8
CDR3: CASSLEQANQPQHF
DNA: TGTGCCAGCAGCTTAGAACAGGCTAATCAGCCCCAGCATTTT

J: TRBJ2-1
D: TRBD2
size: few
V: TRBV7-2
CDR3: CASSLEGTSGRFFNEQFF
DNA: TGTGCCAGCAGCTTAGAAGGGACTAGCGGGAGGTTCTTCAATGAGCAGTTCTTC

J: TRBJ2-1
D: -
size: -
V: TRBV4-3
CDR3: CASSQDRSGYNYNEQFF
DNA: TGCGCCAGCAGCCAAGATAGAAGCGGTTACAATTACAATGAGCAGTTCTTC

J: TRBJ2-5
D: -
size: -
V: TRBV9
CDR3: CASSVTAQETQYF
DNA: TGTGCCAGTTCTGTAACAGCCCAAGAGACCCAGTACTTC

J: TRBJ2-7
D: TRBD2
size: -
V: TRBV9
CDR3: CASSVAAGDYEQYF
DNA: TGTGCCAGCAGCGTAGCAGCGGGAGACTACGAGCAGTACTTC

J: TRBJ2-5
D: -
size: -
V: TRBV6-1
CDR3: CASSPSQQETQYF
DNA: TGTGCCAGCAGCCCCAGTCAACAAGAGACCCAGTACTTC

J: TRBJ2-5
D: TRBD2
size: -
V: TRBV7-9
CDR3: CASSPGLAGGEETQYF
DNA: TGTGCCAGCAGCCCAGGACTAGCGGGAGGTGAAGAGACCCAGTACTTC

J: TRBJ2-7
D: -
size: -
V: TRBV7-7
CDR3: CASSPGLSYEQYF
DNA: TGTGCTAGCAGCCCGGGACTGAGCTACGAGCAGTACTTC

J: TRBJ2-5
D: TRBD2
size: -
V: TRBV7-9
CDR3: CASSRFRSSGRANGETQYF
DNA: TGTGCCAGCAGCCGATTTCGGAGTAGCGGGAGGGCCAATGGGGAGACCCAGTACTTC

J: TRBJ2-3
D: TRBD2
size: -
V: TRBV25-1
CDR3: CASSGATSGEWDTQYF
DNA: TGTGCCAGCAGTGGGGCGACTAGCGGTGAATGGGATACGCAGTACTTT

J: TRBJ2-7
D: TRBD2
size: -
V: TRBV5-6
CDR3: CASSTKLAGDRYEQYF
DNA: TGTGCCAGCAGCACCAAACTAGCGGGAGATAGGTACGAGCAGTACTTC

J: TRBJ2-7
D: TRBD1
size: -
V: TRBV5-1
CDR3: CASRQGDYSYEQYF
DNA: TGCGCCAGCAGACAGGGGGATTACTCCTACGAGCAGTACTTC

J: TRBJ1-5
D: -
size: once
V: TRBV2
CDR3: CASSGGIQPQHF
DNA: TGTGCCAGCAGTGGAGGGATTCAGCCCCAGCATTTT

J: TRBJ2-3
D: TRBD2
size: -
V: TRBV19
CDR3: CASSIGTAGADTQYF
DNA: TGTGCCAGTAGTATTGGCACAGCGGGAGCAGATACGCAGTATTTT

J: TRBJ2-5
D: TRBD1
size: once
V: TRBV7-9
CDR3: CASSRVRQGRTVEEETQYF
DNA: TGTGCCAGCAGTCGAGTCCGACAGGGAAGAACAGTCGAGGAAGAGACCCAGTACTTC

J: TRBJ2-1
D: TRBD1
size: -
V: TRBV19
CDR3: CASSLKDRGYVSYNEQFF
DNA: TGTGCCAGTAGTCTCAAGGACAGGGGGTATGTCTCCTACAATGAGCAGTTCTTC

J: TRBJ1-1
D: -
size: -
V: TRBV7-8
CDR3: CASSPGHANTEAFF
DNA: TGTGCCAGCAGCCCGGGACACGCAAACACTGAAGCTTTCTTT

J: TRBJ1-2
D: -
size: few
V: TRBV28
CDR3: CASSLPSQGYTF
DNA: TGTGCCAGCAGTTTACCTTCTCAGGGCTACACCTTC

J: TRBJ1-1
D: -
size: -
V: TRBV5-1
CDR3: CASSFTVNTEAFF
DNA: TGCGCCAGCAGCTTTACAGTGAACACTGAAGCTTTCTTT

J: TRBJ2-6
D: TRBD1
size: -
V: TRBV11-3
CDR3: CASSPGTGGSGANVLTF
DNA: TGTGCCAGCAGCCCAGGGACAGGGGGCTCTGGGGCCAACGTCCTGACTTTC

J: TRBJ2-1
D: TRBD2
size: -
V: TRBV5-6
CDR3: CASSLFSGRIDEQFF
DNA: TGTGCCAGCAGCTTGTTTAGCGGGAGGATCGATGAGCAGTTCTTC

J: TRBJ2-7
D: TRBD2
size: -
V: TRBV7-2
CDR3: CASSLGPAGTPYEQYF
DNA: TGTGCCAGCAGCTTAGGTCCAGCGGGAACTCCCTACGAGCAGTACTTC

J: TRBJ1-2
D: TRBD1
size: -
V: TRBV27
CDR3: CASSPNSGTGPYGYTF
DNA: TGTGCCAGCAGTCCGAATTCCGGGACAGGGCCTTATGGCTACACCTTC

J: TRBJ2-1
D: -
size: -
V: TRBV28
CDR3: CASKLLQGGNEQFF
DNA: TGTGCCAGCAAACTACTACAGGGAGGGAATGAGCAGTTCTTC

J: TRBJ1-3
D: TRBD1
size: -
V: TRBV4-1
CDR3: CASSPGQGAMVNTIYF
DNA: TGCGCCAGCAGCCCCGGGCAGGGGGCAATGGTCAACACCATATATTTT

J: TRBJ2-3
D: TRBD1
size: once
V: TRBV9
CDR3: CASSPSGQVPDTQYF
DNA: TGTGCCAGCAGCCCCAGCGGACAGGTCCCAGATACGCAGTATTTT

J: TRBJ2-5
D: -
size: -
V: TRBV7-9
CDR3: CASSLGDRIQETQYF
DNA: TGTGCCAGCAGCTTGGGAGACAGGATCCAAGAGACCCAGTACTTC

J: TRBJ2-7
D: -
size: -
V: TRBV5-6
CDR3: CASNPPGQAYEQYF
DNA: TGTGCCAGCAATCCTCCAGGGCAGGCCTACGAGCAGTACTTC

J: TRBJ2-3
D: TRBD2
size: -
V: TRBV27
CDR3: CASSFRVAGARNTQYF
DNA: TGTGCCAGCAGTTTTCGGGTAGCGGGAGCTCGGAATACGCAGTATTTT

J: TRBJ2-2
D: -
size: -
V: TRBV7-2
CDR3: CASSPLSYGELFF
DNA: TGTGCCAGCAGCCCTCTTAGTTACGGGGAGCTGTTTTTT